This T cell receptor (beta chain) is from a study of blood T cells in healthy people across ages. Study in general: Template switching captured about one barcoded beta molecule per two T cells.

The donors, all healthy, were Caucasians living in Russia, aged 6 to 90. Study-level results: The fall in TCR beta diversity per million T cells was roughly linear with age.

This clonotype was found once. The antigen remains unidentified. A J-beta primer mix and a sample-barcoded 5' primer were used in a second PCR of roughly 7 to 12 cycles. Each TCR beta cDNA got a 12-nucleotide random molecular identifier. Using its own MiXCR run on the 5' RACE reads, TCRdb lists one record per CDR3 protein. The table has 850,000 to 1,300,000 distinct CDR3 sequences, around 43% seen once. V lost 6 bases to trimming and J lost 4 bases, with 15 bases between them. Germline V CDR1 and CDR2: SNHLY, FYNNEI. The CDR3 runs to 14 residues. Sequenced sample: blood. This sequence was found in a woman aged 60-70 years in good health. The rearrangement joins TRBV2 to TRBJ1-2, with D uncertain. CDR3 nucleotide sequence: TGTGCCAGCAGGGAACCCGGCACCTCCTATGGCTACACCTTC. Translated: CASREPGTSYGYTF.